This T cell receptor (beta chain) was sequenced during a study of blood T cell repertoires in COVID-19. The germline V gene has CDR1 SNHLY and CDR2 FYNNEI. V lost 9 bases to trimming and J lost 3 bases; unmatched junction nucleotides: 6. The CDR3 has 13 residues. Using immunoSEQ multiplex PCR, the repertoire was profiled, and TCRdb retains in-frame clones only, with some absent. The table records fewer than 150,000 clones, around 86% of them present only once. This chain uses TRBV2 with TRBJ2-7; TRBD1 aligns across 9 bases. The source material was peripheral blood. This clonotype was sampled from a woman between 45 and 65 years old who had recovered from COVID-19. CDR3 protein: CASTGGADYEQYF. CDR3 in DNA: TGTGCCAGTACAGGGGGCGCCGACTACGAGCAGTACTTC.